The 32 T cell receptor beta chains in this list originate from one sample, sequenced in a study of OX40 agonist ivuxolimab in advanced cancers. Using immunoSEQ multiplex PCR, the repertoire was profiled, and TCRdb retains in-frame clones only, with some absent. The sample carries about 14,000 clones, about 80% recorded once. The sequencing used CD4+ or CD8+ T cells sorted from blood, collected in a trial of the OX40 agonist ivuxolimab. These receptors were collected from an adult with an advanced solid tumor such as melanoma, head and neck, liver or kidney cancer.

This clone was seen once. The J gene is TRBJ1-1, the V gene TRBV6-1; no firm D call. Germline CDR1 and CDR2: MNHNS and SASEGT. V lost 0 bases to trimming and J lost 7 bases, with 12 bases between them. The CDR3 totals 14 residues. CDR3 nucleotide sequence: TGTGCCAGCAGTGAAGCGCTTAACCCTGATGAAGCTTTCTTT. Protein product: CASSEALNPDEAFF.

The rearrangement links TRBV27 to TRBJ2-5; D not resolved. The CDR3 contains 13 residues. The germline CDR1 and CDR2 sequences are MNHEY and SMNVEV (reference sequence). V was cut by 4 bases and J by 3 bases, with 9 bases left in between. CDR3 bases: TGTGCCAGCAGTTGGAACGAGGAAGAGACCCAGTACTTC. As protein: CASSWNEEETQYF.

The chain has TRBV18 and TRBJ2-1; a possible D gene is TRBD1 (5 bases). The V end lost 6 bases, the J end lost 6 bases, and 9 bases lay between the germline ends. The CDR3 spans 12 residues. Germline CDR1 and CDR2: KGHSH and LQKENI. The CDR3 protein is CASSPTVNEQFF. CDR3 sequence (DNA): TGTGCCAGCTCGCCGACAGTCAATGAGCAGTTCTTC.

The chain joins TRBV23-1 to TRBJ2-7; 10 nucleotides match TRBD1. TRBV23-1 is assigned to the ORF class and has an uncertain function. With V trimmed by 1 base and J by 6 bases, 3 bases remained unmatched. This CDR3 contains 14 residues. CDR3 nucleotides: TGCGCCAGCAGTCAATGCCGGGACAGGGGCGAGCAGTACTTC. Translating it yields CASSQCRDRGEQYF.

The chain couples TRBV27 to TRBJ2-1; TRBD1 matches at 12 bases. CDR1 and CDR2 from the germline V gene are MNHEY and SMNVEV (reference sequence). Losses at the gene ends were 3 bases for V and 8 bases for J; bases not matched to a gene: 5. The CDR3 spans 15 residues. In DNA, the CDR3 is TGTGCCAGCAGTTTCACCGGGACAGGGGGCGATGAGCAGTTCTTC. This encodes CASSFTGTGGDEQFF.

V is TRBV9 and J is TRBJ2-2; D call uncertain. The CDR3 runs 18 residues. The V gene's germline CDR1 is SGDLS and CDR2 YYNGEE. The V end was cut by 4 bases, the J end by 0 bases, with 19 bases between. CDR3 sequence: CASSPHGGLSTNTGELFF. CDR3 sequence (DNA): TGTGCCAGCAGCCCCCATGGTGGGCTATCTACGAACACCGGGGAGCTGTTTTTT.

The J gene is TRBJ2-5, the V gene TRBV7-8; D remains ambiguous. The length of the CDR3 is 14 residues. V was pared by 5 bases and J by 5 bases, with 15 bases between. Per germline, CDR1 SGHVS and CDR2 FQNEAQ. The CDR3 nucleotides read TGTGCCAGCAGCCCCGAGAGGTTAATGGAGACCCAGTACTTC. Residues: CASSPERLMETQYF.

The V call is TRBV2, the J call TRBJ2-2; D is perhaps TRBD1 (5 bases). Trimming pared 3 bases from V and 3 bases from J, leaving 11 bases between. The germline gives CDR1 SNHLY, CDR2 FYNNEI. This CDR3 contains 15 residues. CDR3 in DNA: TGTGCCAGCAGTGATGTGGGGCTTTACACCGGGGAGCTGTTTTTT. This encodes CASSDVGLYTGELFF.

The rearrangement joins TRBV27 to TRBJ2-7; D ambiguous. This CDR3 spans 13 amino acids. V was shortened by 2 bases and J by 4 bases, with 9 bases between the two germline ends. In germline, CDR1 is MNHEY, CDR2 SMNVEV (reference sequence). The CDR3 sequence is CASSLSAGYEQYF. The DNA of the CDR3 is TGTGCCAGCAGTTTAAGCGCAGGTTACGAGCAGTACTTC.

The chain combines TRBV5-6 with TRBJ2-7; perhaps TRBD1 as D (5 bases). The V end lost 3 bases, the J end lost 2 bases, and 12 bases lay between the germline ends. From germline, CDR1 is SGHDT and CDR2 YYEEEE. The CDR3 spans 14 residues. CDR3 in amino acids: CASSYGRTPYEQYF. In DNA form, the CDR3 reads TGTGCCAGCAGCTACGGTCGGACACCCTACGAGCAGTACTTC.

The chain joins TRBV10-1 to TRBJ2-2; tentatively, D is TRBD1 (5 bases). The ends were cut back, 1 base at V and 3 bases at J, with 12 bases in the middle. Germline V lookup: CDR1 WNHNN, CDR2 SYGVQD (reference sequence). This CDR3 spans 16 amino acids. CDR3: CASSEWPGKDTGELFF. DNA for the CDR3: TGCGCCAGCAGTGAGTGGCCAGGGAAGGACACCGGGGAGCTGTTTTTT.

The chain combines TRBV7-3 with TRBJ2-1; TRBD1 aligns across 9 bases. The CDR3 totals 15 residues. V dropped 2 bases and J dropped 2; count of bases not matched to a gene: 1. Germline loops: CDR1 SGHTA, CDR2 FQGTGA. The CDR3 coding sequence is TGTGCCAGCAGCTTAGGGACAGGGCCCTACAATGAGCAGTTCTTC. Amino acids: CASSLGTGPYNEQFF.

V is TRBV23-1 and J is TRBJ1-2; D unresolved. TRBV23-1 is an ORF, with its function uncertain. The ends were cut back, 2 bases at V and 3 bases at J, with 19 bases in the middle. This CDR3 spans 17 amino acids. The CDR3 spells CASSQVPGRKWHYGYTF. CDR3 bases: TGCGCCAGCAGTCAAGTACCCGGGAGGAAATGGCACTATGGCTACACCTTC.

The rearrangement links TRBV6-4 to TRBJ2-2; 9 nucleotides line up with TRBD1. Trimming cost V 9 bases and J 4 bases; bases outside gene matches: 6. The germline V gene encodes CDR1 MRHNA and CDR2 SNTAGT. The CDR3 loop spans 14 amino acids. This chain's CDR3 is CASSPTGGTGELFF. CDR3 in DNA: TGTGCCAGTTCCCCGACAGGGGGCACCGGGGAGCTGTTTTTT.

V gene TRBV7-9 combines with J gene TRBJ2-7; D uncertain. CDR3 size: 12 residues. Trimming removed 4 bases from V and 5 bases from J, with 9 bases in between. Germline V gene lookup returns CDR1 SEHNR and CDR2 FQNEAQ (reference sequence). CDR3 residues: CASSSLGNEQYF. CDR3 DNA sequence: TGTGCCAGCAGCTCCTTGGGGAACGAGCAGTACTTC. The full variable domain, in which reference TRBV7-9 and TRBJ2-7 provide the parts outside the CDR3, is DTGVSQNPRHKITKRGQNVTFRCDPISEHNRLYWYRQTLGQGPEFLTYFQNEAQLEKSRLLSDRFSAERPKGSFSTLEIQRTEQGDSAMYLCASSSLGNEQYFGPGTRLTVT.

J is TRBJ2-7 and V is TRBV11-2; 9 bases match TRBD1. The germline V gene has CDR1 SGHAT and CDR2 FQNNGV. The CDR3 totals 16 residues. Germline trimming cut 4 bases from V and 6 bases from J; bases unmatched to any gene: 13. The CDR3 protein is CASSWTPGQGTSEQYF. The CDR3 nucleotides read TGTGCCAGCAGCTGGACGCCGGGACAGGGTACCTCCGAGCAGTACTTC. The whole variable domain, remainder taken from reference TRBV11-2 and TRBJ2-7, is EAGVAQSPRYKIIEKRQSVAFWCNPISGHATLYWYQQILGQGPKLLIQFQNNGVVDDSQLPKDRFSAERLKGVDSTLKIQPAKLEDSAVYLCASSWTPGQGTSEQYFGPGTRLTVT.

This clone was observed a handful of times. The rearrangement links TRBV6-4 to TRBJ2-3; D perhaps matches TRBD2 (6 bases). Germline assignment: CDR1 MRHNA and CDR2 SNTAGT. The CDR3 spans 14 residues. V shed 3 bases and J shed 4 bases, with 11 bases lying between them. CDR3 in DNA: TGTGCCAGCAGTGAAACGGGAGAGGCAGATACGCAGTATTTT. It encodes CASSETGEADTQYF.

The CDR3 bases are TGTGCCAGCAGCATGGGACTAGCGGACGAGACCCAGTACTTC. It yields the protein CASSMGLADETQYF. V usage is TRBV6-5 and J usage is TRBJ2-5; 11 bases agree with TRBD2. V lost 6 bases to trimming and J lost 5 bases; unmatched junction nucleotides: 5. Germline loops: CDR1 MNHEY, CDR2 SVGAGI. The CDR3 sequence is 14 residues long.

CDR3 in DNA: TGTGCCAGCAGCCCGAGGGTGACTAGCGGGAGGGGTAATGAGCAGTTCTTC. Amino acid sequence: CASSPRVTSGRGNEQFF. J is TRBJ2-1 and V is TRBV7-2, with 14 bases matching TRBD2. Germline CDR1 reads SGHTA; CDR2 reads FQGNSA. Trimming took 5 bases from V and 7 from J; bases not matched to a gene: 10. The CDR3 loop spans 17 amino acids.

This clone occurred once. This rearrangement joins TRBV6-1 to TRBJ2-1, with D tentatively TRBD2 (6 bases). V shed 3 bases and J shed 5 bases, with 14 bases lying between them. The germline CDR1 and CDR2 sequences are MNHNS and SASEGT. The CDR3 spans 15 residues. The CDR3 loop reads CASSESGTGHNEQFF. In DNA form, the CDR3 reads TGTGCCAGCAGTGAGTCAGGGACTGGACACAATGAGCAGTTCTTC.

The gene calls are TRBV7-9 and TRBJ2-1, with a possible D match to TRBD1 (5 bases). The V and J ends lost 3 bases and 8 bases respectively, with 11 bases between them. This CDR3 has 13 residues. Germline V gene data show CDR1 as SEHNR and CDR2 as FQNEAQ (reference sequence). The CDR3 sequence: CASSLQGGDEQFF. The DNA of the CDR3 is TGTGCCAGCAGCTTGCAGGGTGGAGATGAGCAGTTCTTC.

The CDR3 bases are TGTGCCAGCAGTCATGGACTAGCGAAGAACACCGGGGAGCTGTTTTTT. The encoded protein is CASSHGLAKNTGELFF. The chain combines TRBV27 with TRBJ2-2, with 9 positions matching TRBD2. V shed 5 bases and J 1 base; nucleotides not matched to a gene: 5. This CDR3 contains 16 residues. Germline values: CDR1 MNHEY, CDR2 SMNVEV (reference sequence).

The chain combines TRBV19 with TRBJ1-2; D unclear. The CDR3 contains 13 residues. V gave up 5 bases and J gave up 2 bases, with 9 bases separating them. CDR1 LNHDA and CDR2 SQIVND come from the germline V gene (reference sequence). CDR3 in amino acids: CASSQSINYGYTF. CDR3 nucleotide sequence: TGTGCCAGTAGTCAGAGTATAAACTATGGCTACACCTTC. The complete variable domain, with remaining parts taken from reference TRBV19 and TRBJ1-2, reads DGGITQSPKYLFRKEGQNVTLSCEQNLNHDAMYWYRQDPGQGLRLIYYSQIVNDFQKGDIAEGYSVSREKKESFPLTVTSAQKNPTAFYLCASSQSINYGYTFGSGTRLTVV.

J is TRBJ1-1 and V is TRBV10-2; D perhaps matches TRBD1 (5 bases). The CDR3 spans 14 residues. V lost 3 bases and J lost 0, with 8 bases in between. Germline V gives CDR1 WSHSY, CDR2 SAAADI. The CDR3 DNA sequence: TGCGCCAGCAGTGAACCGGGGCTGAACACTGAAGCTTTCTTT. This gives the protein CASSEPGLNTEAFF.

The chain combines TRBV11-3 with TRBJ1-2; D ambiguous. V lost 0 bases and J lost 3, with 11 bases in between. The CDR3 is made up of 15 amino acids. In germline, CDR1 is SGHNT, CDR2 YENEEA. Here the CDR3 DNA reads TGTGCCAGCAGCTTAGACTTGGGAAGGGACTATGGCTACACCTTC. Translating gives CASSLDLGRDYGYTF.

This sequence joins TRBV15 and TRBJ2-1; the match to TRBD2 covers 13 bases. The V gene's germline CDR1 is LNHNV and CDR2 YYDKDF (reference sequence). V shed 0 bases, J shed 8 bases, and the junction held 7 bases outside the gene matches. CDR3 size: 17 residues. CDR3 protein: CATSREVGLAGEDEQFF. The CDR3 coding sequence is TGTGCCACCAGCAGAGAAGTAGGACTAGCGGGAGAGGATGAGCAGTTCTTC.

V gene TRBV9 combines with J gene TRBJ1-1, with 8 nucleotides matching TRBD1. The J segment lost 4 bases and the V segment lost 3 bases, leaving 17 bases of the junction unmatched. This CDR3 contains 18 residues. The germline CDR1 and CDR2 sequences are SGDLS and YYNGEE. Here the CDR3 DNA reads TGTGCCAGCAGCGGAACAGCGGACAGGGTGGGTTGGGGCACTGAAGCTTTCTTT. This translates into CASSGTADRVGWGTEAFF.

The genes are TRBV5-4 and TRBJ1-1; TRBD1 might be the D (6 bases). In germline, CDR1 is SGHNT, CDR2 YYREEE (reference sequence). The CDR3 has 12 amino acids. Trimming left V 7 bases short and J 5 bases short, with 12 bases between. The CDR3 DNA follows: TGTGCCAGCGGAGGGGGAAGGACTGAAGCTTTCTTT. It is translated as CASGGGRTEAFF.

The chain joins TRBV30 to TRBJ1-4, with D uncertain. Trimming cost V 3 bases and J 0 bases, with 11 bases left between them. The CDR3 has 15 amino acids. The germline CDR1 and CDR2 sequences are GTSNPN and SVGIG (reference sequence). CDR3 protein: CAWSPYLPTNEKLFF. CDR3 sequence (DNA): TGTGCCTGGAGCCCTTACCTACCAACTAATGAAAAACTGTTTTTT.

The chain is built from TRBV5-1 and TRBJ2-3; D remains unclear. Germline V CDR1 and CDR2: SGHRS, YFSETQ. This CDR3 region has 13 residues. The germline V and J ends were trimmed by 10 bases and 5 bases, with 17 bases remaining between them. The CDR3 DNA is TGCGCCGCCCGCCCATCCCCCCGAGATACGCAGTATTTT. This sequence encodes CAARPSPRDTQYF.

The genes are TRBV9 and TRBJ1-4; TRBD1 might be the D (5 bases). Trimming shortened V by 4 bases and J by 7 bases, and 14 bases separated the two germline ends. CDR3 size: 14 residues. The germline V gene has CDR1 SGDLS and CDR2 YYNGEE. The CDR3 DNA sequence: TGTGCCAGCAGCCCCAGGGTGGGGAGTGAAAAACTGTTTTTT. Protein sequence: CASSPRVGSEKLFF. Using reference TRBV9 and TRBJ1-4 for the parts outside the CDR3, the full variable domain is DSGVTQTPKHLITATGQRVTLRCSPRSGDLSVYWYQQSLDQGLQFLIQYYNGEERAKGNILERFSAQQFPDLHSELNLSSLELGDSALYFCASSPRVGSEKLFFGSGTQLSVL.

The chain recombines TRBV18 with TRBJ2-3; no clear D. The V gene lost 3 bases and the J gene lost 0 bases, with 10 bases spanning the gap. This CDR3 spans 15 amino acids. Germline loops: CDR1 KGHSH, CDR2 LQKENI. CDR3 residues: CASSPPGRSTDTQYF. The CDR3 DNA reads TGTGCCAGCTCACCCCCGGGCAGAAGCACAGATACGCAGTATTTT.